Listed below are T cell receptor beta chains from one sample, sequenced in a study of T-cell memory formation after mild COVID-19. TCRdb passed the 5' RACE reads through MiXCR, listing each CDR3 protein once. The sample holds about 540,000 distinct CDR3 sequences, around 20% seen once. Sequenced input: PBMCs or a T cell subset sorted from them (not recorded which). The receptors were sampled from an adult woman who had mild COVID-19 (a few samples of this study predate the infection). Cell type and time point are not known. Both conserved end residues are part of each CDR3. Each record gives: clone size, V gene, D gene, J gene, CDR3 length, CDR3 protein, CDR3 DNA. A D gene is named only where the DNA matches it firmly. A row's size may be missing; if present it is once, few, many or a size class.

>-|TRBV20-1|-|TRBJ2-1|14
CSARDLFHGYEQFF
TGCAGTGCTAGAGATCTTTTTCACGGATATGAGCAGTTCTTC
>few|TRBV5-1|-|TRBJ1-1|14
CASSFGEGLTEAFF
TGCGCCAGCAGCTTCGGGGAGGGGCTCACTGAAGCTTTCTTT
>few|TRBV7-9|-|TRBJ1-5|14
CASSSDGRNQPQHF
TGTGCCAGCAGCTCGGACGGGCGCAATCAGCCCCAGCATTTT
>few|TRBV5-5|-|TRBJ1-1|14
CASSFPQRNTEAFF
TGTGCCAGCAGCTTTCCCCAGAGAAACACTGAAGCTTTCTTT
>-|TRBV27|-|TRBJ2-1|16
CASSLDRRHSYNEQFF
TGTGCCAGCAGTTTAGATCGCCGGCACTCCTACAATGAGCAGTTCTTC
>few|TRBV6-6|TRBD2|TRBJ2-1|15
CASSYGGGLDNEQFF
TGTGCCAGCAGTTACGGCGGGGGTTTGGACAATGAGCAGTTCTTC
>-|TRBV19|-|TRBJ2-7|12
CASSLSGHEQYF
TGTGCCAGTAGTCTCTCCGGACACGAGCAGTACTTC
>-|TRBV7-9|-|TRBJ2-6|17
CASSLAYLDSGANVLTF
TGTGCCAGCAGCTTAGCGTATTTGGATTCTGGGGCCAACGTCCTGACTTTC
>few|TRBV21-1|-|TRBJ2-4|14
CASSKRLAKNIQYF
TGTGCCAGCAGCAAACGCCTAGCCAAAAACATTCAGTACTTC
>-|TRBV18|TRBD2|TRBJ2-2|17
CASSPRTSATGTGELFF
TGTGCCAGCTCACCCAGGACTAGCGCCACGGGGACCGGGGAGCTGTTTTTT
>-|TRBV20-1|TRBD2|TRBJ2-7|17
CSARGRPSGKGSYEQYF
TGCAGTGCTAGAGGCCGACCTAGCGGGAAAGGATCCTACGAGCAGTACTTC
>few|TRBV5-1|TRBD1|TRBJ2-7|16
CASSLATGTGVYEQYF
TGCGCCAGCAGCTTGGCCACCGGGACAGGGGTGTACGAGCAGTACTTC
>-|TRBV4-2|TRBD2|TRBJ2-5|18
CASSLYPRLAGGMETQYF
TGTGCCAGCAGCCTCTACCCGCGACTGGCGGGGGGGATGGAGACCCAGTACTTC
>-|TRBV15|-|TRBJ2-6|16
CATSREGNSGANVLTF
TGTGCCACCAGCAGAGAGGGGAACTCTGGGGCCAACGTCCTGACTTTC
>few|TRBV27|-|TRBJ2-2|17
CASSPRESFANTGELFF
TGTGCCAGCAGCCCTCGAGAGAGTTTCGCGAACACCGGGGAGCTGTTTTTT
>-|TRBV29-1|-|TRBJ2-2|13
CSVIIAYTGELFF
TGCAGCGTAATAATAGCCTACACCGGGGAGCTGTTTTTT
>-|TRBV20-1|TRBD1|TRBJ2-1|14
CSATDRGASNEQFF
TGCAGTGCTACCGACAGGGGGGCAAGCAATGAGCAGTTCTTC
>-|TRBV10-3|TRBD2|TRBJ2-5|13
CAIATSSAETQYF
TGTGCCATCGCGACTAGCTCGGCAGAGACCCAGTACTTC
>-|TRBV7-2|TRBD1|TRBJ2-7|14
CASSLTGGPWGQYF
TGTGCCAGCAGCTTAACAGGGGGGCCTTGGGGGCAGTACTTC
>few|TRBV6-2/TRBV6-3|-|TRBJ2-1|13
CASRPGGGDEQFF
TGTGCCAGCAGGCCAGGGGGAGGGGATGAGCAGTTCTTC
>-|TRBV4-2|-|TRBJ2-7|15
CASSQGYEGPYEQYF
TGTGCCAGCAGCCAAGGGTACGAGGGGCCCTACGAGCAGTACTTC
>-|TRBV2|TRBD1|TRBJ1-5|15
CASSRQGPSNQPQHF
TGTGCCAGCTCGAGACAGGGGCCCAGCAATCAGCCCCAGCATTTT
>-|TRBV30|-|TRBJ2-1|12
CAWSIQANEQFF
TGTGCCTGGAGTATCCAGGCCAATGAGCAGTTCTTC